The entry below gives a single TCR beta chain sequence along with its context. This sample was included in a study of blood T cell repertoires in COVID-19. Overall study context: Cohort 3 donors were reported recovered after two negative PCRs, clearance, or symptom resolution.

Germline V CDR1 and CDR2: MDHEN, SYDVKM. CDR3 length: 16 residues. Trimming at V came to 5 bases and at J to 4 bases, leaving 10 bases not matched to a gene. The assay was immunoSEQ multiplex PCR, and TCRdb's table has in-frame clones only and misses some. Altogether over 150,000 clones are present, 79% being singletons, with the ten largest covering 19%. The receptor comes from a woman between 65 and 79 years old in a cohort exposed to, infected with or recovered from COVID-19 (not recorded which). The specimen was PBMCs or T cells enriched from blood (not recorded which). This chain connects TRBV28 to TRBJ2-1; 8 positions match TRBD1. CDR3 nucleotides: TGTGCCAGCAGTATACCGACAGGGGTCCAATACAATGAGCAGTTCTTC. It specifies CASSIPTGVQYNEQFF.